This T cell receptor beta chain was sequenced for a study of cytomegalovirus exposure and HLA in healthy donors. PCR primers comprised 60 Vbeta and 13 Jbeta primers. The protocol was immunoSEQ multiplex PCR, while the TCRdb copy is restricted to in-frame clones and leaves out a portion. The sample spans some 71,000 clones; the ten largest clones claim over 1.5%. At the time of sampling, donors were nominally healthy, though unrecorded immune exposures were likely. The V end was cut by 6 bases, the J end by 3 bases, with 9 bases between. CDR3 size: 12 residues. Per germline, CDR1 MDHEN and CDR2 SYDVKM. Note on this clone: As yet, its antigen is unknown.

Study findings and constraints: There were a few CMV-associated chains whose specificity for CMV antigens was confirmed in vitro. Being productive about 90% or about 30% of the time was typical of most TCR beta V segments in an earlier analysis.

The V call is TRBV28, the J call TRBJ2-7; no clear D gene. Input material: PBMCs. This clonotype was sampled from a woman in her 30s in good health and CMV-seronegative. The CDR3 sequence: CASSVYSYEQYF. The DNA for the CDR3 is TGTGCCAGCAGCGTATACAGCTACGAGCAGTACTTC.